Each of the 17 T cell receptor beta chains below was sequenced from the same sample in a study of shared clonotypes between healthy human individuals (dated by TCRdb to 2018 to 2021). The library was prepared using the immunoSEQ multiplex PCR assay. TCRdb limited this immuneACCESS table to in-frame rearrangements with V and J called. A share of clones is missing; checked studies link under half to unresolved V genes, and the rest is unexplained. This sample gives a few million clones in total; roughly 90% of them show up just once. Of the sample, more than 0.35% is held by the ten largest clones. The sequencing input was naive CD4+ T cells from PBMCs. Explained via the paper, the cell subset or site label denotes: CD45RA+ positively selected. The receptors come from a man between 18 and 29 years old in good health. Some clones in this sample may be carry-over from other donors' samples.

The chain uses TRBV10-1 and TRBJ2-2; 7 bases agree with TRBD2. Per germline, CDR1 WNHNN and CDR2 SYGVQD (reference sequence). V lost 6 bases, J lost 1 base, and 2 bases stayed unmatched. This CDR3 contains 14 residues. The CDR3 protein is CASRSGVNTGELFF. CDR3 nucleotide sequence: TGCGCCAGCAGGAGCGGGGTGAACACCGGGGAGCTGTTTTTT.

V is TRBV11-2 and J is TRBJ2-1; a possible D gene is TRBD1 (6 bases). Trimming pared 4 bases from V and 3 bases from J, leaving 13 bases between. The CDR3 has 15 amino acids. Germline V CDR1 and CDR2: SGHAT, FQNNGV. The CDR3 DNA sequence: TGTGCCAGCAGCTCAGGGGCATCGAACTACAATGAGCAGTTCTTC. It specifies CASSSGASNYNEQFF. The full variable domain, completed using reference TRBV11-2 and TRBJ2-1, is EAGVAQSPRYKIIEKRQSVAFWCNPISGHATLYWYQQILGQGPKLLIQFQNNGVVDDSQLPKDRFSAERLKGVDSTLKIQPAKLEDSAVYLCASSSGASNYNEQFFGPGTRLTVL.

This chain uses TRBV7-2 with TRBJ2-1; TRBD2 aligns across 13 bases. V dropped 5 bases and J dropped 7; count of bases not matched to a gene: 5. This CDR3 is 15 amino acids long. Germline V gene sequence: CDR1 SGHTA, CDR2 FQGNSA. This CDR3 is CASSNRLAGGNEQFF. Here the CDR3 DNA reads TGTGCCAGCAGCAACCGACTAGCGGGAGGTAATGAGCAGTTCTTC.

The CDR3 protein is CASSPKDGAYEQYF. The CDR3 nucleotides are TGTGCCAGCAGCCCTAAGGATGGAGCCTACGAGCAGTACTTC. The chain uses TRBV4-2 and TRBJ2-7; D gene unclear. The CDR3 length is 14 residues. Looked up from germline, CDR1 is LGHNA and CDR2 is YNFKEQ. V was cut by 4 bases and J by 2 bases, with 12 bases left in between.

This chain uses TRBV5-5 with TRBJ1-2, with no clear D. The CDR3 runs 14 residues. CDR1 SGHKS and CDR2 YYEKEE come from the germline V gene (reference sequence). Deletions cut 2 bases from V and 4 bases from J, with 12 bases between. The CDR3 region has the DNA TGTGCCAGCAGCTTATTGACCTCGAGCTATGGCTACACCTTC. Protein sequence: CASSLLTSSYGYTF.

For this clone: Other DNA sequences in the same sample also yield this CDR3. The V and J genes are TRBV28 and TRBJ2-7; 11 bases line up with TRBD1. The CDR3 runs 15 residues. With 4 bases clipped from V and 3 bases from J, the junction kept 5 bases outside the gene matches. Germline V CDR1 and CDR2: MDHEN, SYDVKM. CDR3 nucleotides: TGTGCCAGCAGTTCACCGGGACAGGGGGGCTACGAGCAGTACTTC. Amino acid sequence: CASSSPGQGGYEQYF.

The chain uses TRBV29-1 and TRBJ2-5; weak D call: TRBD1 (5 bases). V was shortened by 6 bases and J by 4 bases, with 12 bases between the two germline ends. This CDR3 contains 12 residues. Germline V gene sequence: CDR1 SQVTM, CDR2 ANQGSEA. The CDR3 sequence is CSVQDGIETQYF. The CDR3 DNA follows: TGCAGCGTACAGGACGGAATAGAGACCCAGTACTTC.

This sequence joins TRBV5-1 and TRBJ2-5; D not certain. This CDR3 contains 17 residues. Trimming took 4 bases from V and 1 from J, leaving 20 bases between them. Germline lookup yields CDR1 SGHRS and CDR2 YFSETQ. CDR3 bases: TGCGCCAGCAGCGGTTCCACTCTTTCGGGTCCCCAAGAGACCCAGTACTTC. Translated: CASSGSTLSGPQETQYF.

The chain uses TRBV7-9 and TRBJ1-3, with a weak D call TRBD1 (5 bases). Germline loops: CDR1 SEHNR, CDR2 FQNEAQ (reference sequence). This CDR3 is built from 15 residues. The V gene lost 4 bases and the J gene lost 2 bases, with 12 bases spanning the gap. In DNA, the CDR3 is TGTGCCAGCAGCTCGCGGGGGGTTGCTGGAAACACCATATATTTT. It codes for CASSSRGVAGNTIYF. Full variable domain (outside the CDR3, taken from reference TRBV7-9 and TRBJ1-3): DTGVSQNPRHKITKRGQNVTFRCDPISEHNRLYWYRQTLGQGPEFLTYFQNEAQLEKSRLLSDRFSAERPKGSFSTLEIQRTEQGDSAMYLCASSSRGVAGNTIYFGEGSWLTVV.

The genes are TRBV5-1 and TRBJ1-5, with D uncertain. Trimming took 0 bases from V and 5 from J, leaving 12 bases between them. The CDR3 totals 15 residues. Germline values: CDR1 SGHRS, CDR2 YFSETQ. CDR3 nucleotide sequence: TGCGCCAGCAGCTTGGGGGGAGTCGGGTATCAGCCCCAGCATTTT. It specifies CASSLGGVGYQPQHF.

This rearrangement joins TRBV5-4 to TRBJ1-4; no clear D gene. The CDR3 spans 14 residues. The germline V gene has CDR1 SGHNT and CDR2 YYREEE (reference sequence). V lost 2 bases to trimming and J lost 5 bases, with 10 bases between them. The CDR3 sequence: CASSFGSSNEKLFF. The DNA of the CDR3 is TGTGCCAGCAGCTTTGGCAGTAGCAATGAAAAACTGTTTTTT.

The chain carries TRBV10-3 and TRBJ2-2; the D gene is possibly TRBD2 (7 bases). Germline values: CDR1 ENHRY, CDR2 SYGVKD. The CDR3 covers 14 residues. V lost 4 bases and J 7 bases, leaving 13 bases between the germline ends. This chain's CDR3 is CAISAAGAGGELFF. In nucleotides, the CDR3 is TGTGCCATCAGTGCCGCGGGGGCCGGCGGGGAGCTGTTTTTT.

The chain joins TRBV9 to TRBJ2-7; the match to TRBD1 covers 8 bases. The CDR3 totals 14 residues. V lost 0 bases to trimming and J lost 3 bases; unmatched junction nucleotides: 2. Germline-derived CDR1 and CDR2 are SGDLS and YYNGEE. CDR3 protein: CASSVGGTGYEQYF. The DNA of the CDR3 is TGTGCCAGCAGCGTAGGGGGGACAGGCTACGAGCAGTACTTC.

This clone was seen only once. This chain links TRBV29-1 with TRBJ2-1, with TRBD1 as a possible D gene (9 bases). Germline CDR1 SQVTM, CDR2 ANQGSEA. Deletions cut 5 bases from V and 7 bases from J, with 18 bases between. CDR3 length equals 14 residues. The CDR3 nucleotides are TGCAGCGTTCCGGGGGGGACAGGGTTGAATGAGCAGTTCTTC. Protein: CSVPGGTGLNEQFF.

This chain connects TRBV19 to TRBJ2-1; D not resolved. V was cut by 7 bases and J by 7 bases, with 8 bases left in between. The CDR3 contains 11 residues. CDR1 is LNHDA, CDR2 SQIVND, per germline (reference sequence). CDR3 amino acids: CASTRWNEQFF. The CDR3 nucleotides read TGTGCCAGTACCCGTTGGAATGAGCAGTTCTTC.

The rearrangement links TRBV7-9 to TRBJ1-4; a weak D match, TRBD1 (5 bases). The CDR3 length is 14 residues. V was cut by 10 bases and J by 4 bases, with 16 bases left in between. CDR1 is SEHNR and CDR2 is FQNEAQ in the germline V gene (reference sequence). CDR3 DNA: TGTGCCAACCAACTGGACACAATTAATGAAAAACTGTTTTTT. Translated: CANQLDTINEKLFF.

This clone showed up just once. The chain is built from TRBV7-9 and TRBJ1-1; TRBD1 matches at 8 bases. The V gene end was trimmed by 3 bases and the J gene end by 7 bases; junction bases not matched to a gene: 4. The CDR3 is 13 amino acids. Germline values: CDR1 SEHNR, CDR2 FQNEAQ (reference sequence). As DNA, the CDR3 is TGTGCCAGCAGCTTGGGGACAGGTAATGAAGCTTTCTTT. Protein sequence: CASSLGTGNEAFF.